This TCR beta chain emerged from a study of control samples from healthy donors and cancer patients. The CDR3 runs to 15 residues. Germline CDR1 reads LGHDT; CDR2 reads YNNKEL (reference sequence). With 7 bases removed from V and 0 bases from J, the gap between germline ends came to 14 bases. Sequenced by immunoSEQ multiplex PCR; TCRdb stores in-frame clones only, minus some. The sample has 350,000 to 450,000 clones, 75% to 95% seen once. The rearrangement uses TRBV3-1 (or the pseudogene TRBV3-2) and TRBJ2-3; D possibly corresponds to TRBD2 (6 bases). The TCR originated in a man in his forties with head and neck cancer. The material sequenced was PBMCs. The CDR3 region is CASKDSGPSTDTQYF. The CDR3 bases are TGTGCCAGCAAGGATAGCGGACCTAGCACAGATACGCAGTATTTT.